The subject of this entry is one T cell receptor (beta chain). The antigen is not known. Germline V gives CDR1 LGHNA, CDR2 YNFKEQ. V shed 4 bases and J 11 bases; nucleotides not matched to a gene: 13. This CDR3 has 14 amino acids. These data are taken from a study of blood T cells in healthy people across ages. As for the study in general: The template switching approach captured approximately one barcoded beta molecule for every two T cells. Study results and limitations: Observed TCR beta diversity per million T cells went down as age went up. This fall followed a roughly linear course with age.

Then a second PCR, running roughly 6 to 11 cycles, was carried out with a sample-barcoded 5' primer and a J-beta primer mix. Using its own MiXCR run on the 5' RACE reads, TCRdb lists one record per CDR3 protein. The profile shows 550,000 to 600,000 distinct CDR3 sequences, around half of them singletons. Roughly 9.5 milliliters of peripheral blood were drawn from each donor into EDTA-treated tubes. The chain couples TRBV4-2 to TRBJ2-5; 7 bases align to TRBD2. Material: blood. The TCR originated in an elderly man in good health. In DNA form, the CDR3 reads TGTGCCAGCAGCCCATCCTCTGGGAGGGTAGAGCAGTACTTC. It encodes CASSPSSGRVEQYF.